This T cell receptor beta chain stems from a study of blood T cell repertoires in COVID-19. For the study at large: COVID-19 samples, acute and convalescent, were from the United States, Italy and Spain. PBMCs, B-cell-depleted T cells, or T cells were the source of the cDNA or gDNA that made up the material.

As originally analysed: By means of reference gene primer amplification, nucleated cell counts were estimated. The data were produced by immunoSEQ multiplex PCR, yet TCRdb's version contains in-frame clones alone and is incomplete. V, J and clone size are taken as reported in that table, and D and trimming were inferred from the DNA itself. The sample has 200,000 to 300,000 clones, about 88% seen once. The V gene's germline CDR1 is SGHTA and CDR2 FQGNSA. The CDR3 contains 14 residues. Trimming cost V 5 bases and J 4 bases; bases outside gene matches: 6. Sequences were obtained from peripheral blood. The TCR comes from a man aged 30 to 45 with active or convalescent COVID-19. This chain joins TRBV7-2 and TRBJ1-2, with 8 bases aligning to TRBD1. The CDR3 loop is CASSLKDRAYGYTF. CDR3 coding DNA: TGTGCCAGCAGCCTAAAGGACAGGGCCTATGGCTACACCTTC.